Described below is a single T cell receptor beta chain sequence and its context. The sample belongs to a study of blood T cell repertoires in COVID-19. Looking at the study overall: The United States, Italy and Spain were the sources of the acute and convalescent COVID-19 samples. Sample material is recorded as cDNA or gDNA derived from T cells, B-cell-depleted T cells, or PBMCs.

In the authors' workflow: From reference gene primer amplification, estimates of nucleated cell counts were derived. TCRdb keeps only in-frame clones here, not all; method: immunoSEQ multiplex PCR. D and trimming were read from the DNA, whereas the V and J calls and clone size are those reported in that table. The data show 120,000 to 150,000 clones, with 70% to 90% seen just once and around 5% held by the top ten. CDR1 is LNHDA, CDR2 SQIVND, per germline (reference sequence). The V segment lost 10 bases and the J segment 6 bases; nucleotides outside the gene matches: 4. The CDR3 runs 11 residues. This receptor was obtained from a human donor in a cohort sampled during active COVID-19. Sample: peripheral blood. V and J are TRBV19 and TRBJ1-2; 8 nucleotides agree with TRBD1. CDR3 sequence (DNA): TGTGCCACCAGGGACAGGAATGGCTACACCTTC. Its translation: CATRDRNGYTF. The variable domain in full, with the rest retrieved from reference TRBV19 and TRBJ1-2, is DGGITQSPKYLFRKEGQNVTLSCEQNLNHDAMYWYRQDPGQGLRLIYYSQIVNDFQKGDIAEGYSVSREKKESFPLTVTSAQKNPTAFYLCATRDRNGYTFGSGTRLTVV.